This T cell receptor beta chain is drawn from a study of Ad26.COV2.S vaccination and SARS-CoV-2 variants. Study details: Intramuscularly, Ad26.COV2.S was given either once or twice, 56 days apart.

Germline values: CDR1 MNHEY, CDR2 SVGEGT. Trimming removed 5 bases at V and 4 bases at J, with 14 bases between. CDR3 length: 14 residues. Repertoires were generated with immunoSEQ multiplex PCR, while TCRdb's copy carries only in-frame clones and drops some. This table holds 300,000 to 500,000 clones, approximately 91% found once. Noted treatment: approximately 18 received Ad26.COV2.S at low or high dose, single or two shots; about 5 received placebo; per-sample allocation not given. Sampling took place 63 days after the first vaccine or placebo injection. Vaccine was an Ad26 vector expressing Wuhan-strain SARS-CoV-2 spike.

The chain employs TRBV6-2 or TRBV6-3 and TRBJ1-2; D not resolved. Sequenced here: peripheral blood, sampled in a trial of Ad26.COV2.S vaccine versus placebo. This TCR derives from a person between 18 and 59 years old who received the Ad26.COV2.S COVID-19 vaccine or a placebo. The CDR3 here is CASSADFRTYGYTF. The CDR3 DNA sequence: TGTGCCAGCAGTGCAGACTTCCGAACCTATGGCTACACCTTC.